This T cell receptor beta chain emerged from a study of cytomegalovirus exposure and HLA in healthy donors (dated by TCRdb to about 2017). As for the study more broadly: The roughly 670 repertoires of the first cohort and the 95 to 150 validation repertoires were produced on the same platform, according to a later analysis. The study aimed to test whether cataloging public T cell receptors could reveal signatures of past pathogen exposure. In addition to the first cohort of 650 to 800 subjects, a separate validation cohort of approximately 110 different subjects was used. To predict cytomegalovirus infection status, the study combined high-throughput TCR immunosequencing, statistical association of individual TCRs with disease status, and machine learning.

V loses 5 bases of germline sequence and J loses 2 bases, and the interval between the two ends is 13 bases. The CDR3 spans 15 residues, from the cysteine through the phenylalanine. Of the read, only the CDR3 DNA is kept; its 45 bases are in frame from base 1. CDR1 ENHRY and CDR2 SYGVKD are derived from the germline V gene. Separate from the roughly 650-subject first cohort, the validation cohort of 120 subjects was the group to which the donors belonged. Receptor libraries were prepared by the immunoSEQ multiplex PCR assay. In the authors' own workflow: To diagnose cytomegalovirus status from the catalog of TCR beta chain sequences, a statistical classification framework was built. The table was pulled from immuneACCESS by TCRdb, which kept in-frame rearrangements only. Such tables lose some clones; where checked, under half of the loss comes from unresolved V genes, and the rest has no known cause. From that table come the V and J calls and clone size; the DNA was used to work out D and trimming. The sample table lists some 180,000 clones, 86% of them with a count of one. The ten largest clones add up to around 7.2% of the sample.

This clone was seen once. No antigen is known for it. Base qualities are not provided; no much larger clone lies one nucleotide away. The investigation overall reported the following: A later analysis found that TCRs clustered in the first cohort also tended to co-occur in the 100 to 150 validation repertoires, with 94% of cluster scores above 0. Most TCR sequences were seen in very few donors, while some public TCRs were found in many individuals. In the study, some 160 TCR beta chains were listed as associated with cytomegalovirus. The classifier was reported to diagnose cytomegalovirus status with high specificity and sensitivity in both the original cohort and the validation cohort. Three of the identified cytomegalovirus-associated TCR beta chains were confirmed in vitro to be specific for cytomegalovirus antigens. The authors suggested that the approach could potentially be extended to other disease states and immunological phenotypes. A later analysis lacked HLA typing for the validation cohort, so it scored co-occurrence in that cohort across all 120 or so repertoires.

The sequenced material came from PBMCs. The clonotype comes from a man younger than 45 in good health and CMV-seropositive. Recombination connected TRBV10-3 to TRBJ2-1; matching of 6 bases hints at TRBD1 as the D gene. Here the CDR3 is given as CAISYRAAAYNEQFF. The DNA is as follows: TGTGCCATCAGTTACAGGGCAGCGGCCTACAATGAGCAGTTCTTC.